The clone carrying this TCR beta chain was counted at least ten times. The data belong to a study of T cells in Graves' hyperthyroidism and ophthalmopathy. Study-level information: Upon initial diagnosis and before any treatment, peripheral blood was collected.

Germline CDR1 reads SNHLY; CDR2 reads FYNNEI. V was cut by 9 bases and J by 0 bases, with 11 bases left in between. The CDR3 loop spans 13 amino acids. RNA transcripts gave rise to amplified TCR beta CDR3 regions. TCR CDR3 regions were first amplified by RT-PCR with HTBI primers. TCRdb fed the multiplex PCR reads into MiXCR, producing one record per CDR3 protein. The sample yields about 350,000 distinct CDR3 sequences, 15% to 20% seen once. This sequence joins TRBV2 and TRBJ1-1, with D perhaps matching TRBD1 (5 bases). The clonotype was recovered from a woman aged 40 to 49 with Graves' ophthalmopathy. Sequencing input: blood. The CDR3 DNA reads TGTGCCAGTAGAGACAGCTTGAACACTGAAGCTTTCTTT. Residues: CASRDSLNTEAFF.